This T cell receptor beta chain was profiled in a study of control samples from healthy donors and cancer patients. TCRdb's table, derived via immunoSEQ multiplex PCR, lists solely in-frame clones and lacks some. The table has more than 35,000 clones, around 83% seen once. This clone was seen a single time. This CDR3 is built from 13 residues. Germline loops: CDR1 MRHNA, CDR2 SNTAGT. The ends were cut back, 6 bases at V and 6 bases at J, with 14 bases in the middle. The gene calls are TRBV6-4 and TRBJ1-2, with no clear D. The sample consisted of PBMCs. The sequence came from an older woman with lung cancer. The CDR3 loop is CASSHDGGDGYTF. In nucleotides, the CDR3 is TGTGCCAGCAGCCACGATGGCGGGGATGGCTACACCTTC.